This TCR beta chain was retrieved from a study of identical twins. Ten or more counts support this clonotype. V gave up 8 bases and J gave up 2 bases; unmatched junction bases: 13. This CDR3 has 19 residues. Germline V lookup: CDR1 SNHLY, CDR2 FYNNEI. From the 5' RACE reads, TCRdb called clonotypes with MiXCR, one entry per CDR3 protein. The sample has roughly 150,000 distinct CDR3 sequences, around 3.6% seen once. Sequenced: memory T cells sorted from blood. The chain has TRBV2 and TRBJ2-1, with 15 positions matching TRBD2. The receptor's source is a man aged 18 to 30 in good health. The CDR3 spells CASSLTGTSGRFTYNEQFF. DNA of the CDR3: TGTGCCAGCTCGTTAACCGGGACTAGCGGGAGGTTCACCTACAATGAGCAGTTCTTC.